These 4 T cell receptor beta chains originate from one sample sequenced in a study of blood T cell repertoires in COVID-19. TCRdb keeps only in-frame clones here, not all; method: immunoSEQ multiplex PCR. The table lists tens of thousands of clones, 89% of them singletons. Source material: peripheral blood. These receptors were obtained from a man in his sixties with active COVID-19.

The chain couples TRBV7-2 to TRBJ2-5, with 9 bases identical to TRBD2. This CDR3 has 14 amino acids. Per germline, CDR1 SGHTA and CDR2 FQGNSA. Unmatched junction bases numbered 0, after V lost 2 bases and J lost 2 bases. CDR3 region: CASSLLAGQETQYF. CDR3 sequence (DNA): TGTGCCAGCAGCTTACTAGCGGGGCAAGAGACCCAGTACTTC.

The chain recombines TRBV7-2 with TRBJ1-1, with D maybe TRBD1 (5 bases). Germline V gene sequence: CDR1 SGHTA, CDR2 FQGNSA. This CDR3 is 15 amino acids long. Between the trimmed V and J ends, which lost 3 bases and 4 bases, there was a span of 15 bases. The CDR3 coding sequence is TGTGCCAGCAGCTTCCAATACGCGGGGCCCACTGAAGCTTTCTTT. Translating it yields CASSFQYAGPTEAFF.

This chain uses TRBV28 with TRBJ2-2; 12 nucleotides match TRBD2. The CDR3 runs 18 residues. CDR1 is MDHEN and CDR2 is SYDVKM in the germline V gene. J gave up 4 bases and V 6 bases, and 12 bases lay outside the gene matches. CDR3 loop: CASRTTTSGRSGTGELFF. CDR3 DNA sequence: TGTGCCAGCAGGACGACGACTAGCGGGAGATCTGGCACCGGGGAGCTGTTTTTT. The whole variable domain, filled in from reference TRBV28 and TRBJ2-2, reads DVKVTQSSRYLVKRTGEKVFLECVQDMDHENMFWYRQDPGLGLRLIYFSYDVKMKEKGDIPEGYSVSREKKERFSLILESASTNQTSMYLCASRTTTSGRSGTGELFFGEGSRLTVL.

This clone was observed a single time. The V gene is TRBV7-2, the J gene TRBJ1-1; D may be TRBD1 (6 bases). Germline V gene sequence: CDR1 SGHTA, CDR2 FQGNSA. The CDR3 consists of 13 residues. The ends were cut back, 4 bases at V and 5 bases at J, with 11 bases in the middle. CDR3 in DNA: TGTGCCAGCAGCTCCCATAGGGGGACTGAAGCTTTCTTT. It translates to CASSSHRGTEAFF.